This T cell receptor (beta chain) was identified in a study of blood T cell repertoires in COVID-19. Study information: Resolution of symptoms, clearance, or two negative PCRs was present in recovered Cohort 3 donors. Specimens from acute and convalescent COVID-19 originated in the United States, Italy and Spain.

Living in 24 US areas, the participants were between 18 and 89 years of age. V lost 8 bases to trimming and J lost 10 bases; unmatched junction nucleotides: 10. Germline assignment: CDR1 SNHLY and CDR2 FYNNEI. The CDR3 has 14 residues. In the authors' workflow: From reference gene primer amplification, estimates of nucleated cell counts were derived. Method: immunoSEQ multiplex PCR; TCRdb's copy keeps in-frame clones and lacks some. D and trimming come from the DNA, and the V and J calls and clone size come from that table. The repertoire holds approximately 190,000 clones, about 88% seen once, with around 24% in the top ten.

Material: PBMCs or T cells enriched from blood (not recorded which). The receptor was isolated from a woman aged 40 to 55 in a cohort exposed to, infected with or recovered from COVID-19 (not recorded which). The chain couples TRBV2 to TRBJ1-6, with TRBD1 identical over 8 bases. The CDR3 sequence: CASRVWTGRSPLHF. The CDR3 DNA sequence: TGTGCCAGCCGGGTATGGACAGGGCGGTCACCCCTCCACTTT.